Each of the 17 T cell receptor beta chains below was sequenced from the same sample in a study of identifying expanded T cells in peripheral blood. Profiled with immunoSEQ multiplex PCR; TCRdb holds only in-frame clones, not every one. The sample has tens of thousands of clones; about nine tenths are singletons. The sequencing input was blood. All receptors come from a person aged 18-70 years in good health.

This rearrangement joins TRBV9 to TRBJ2-2; no clear D. Trimming shortened V by 0 bases and J by 1 base, and 10 bases separated the two germline ends. Looked up from germline, CDR1 is SGDLS and CDR2 is YYNGEE. The CDR3 extends over 16 amino acids. CDR3 in DNA: TGTGCCAGCAGCGTAGATCTGGCTAAGAACACCGGGGAGCTGTTTTTT. Encoded protein: CASSVDLAKNTGELFF.

V usage is TRBV27 and J usage is TRBJ2-7; D perhaps matches TRBD1 (5 bases). Germline CDR1 is MNHEY and CDR2 is SMNVEV (reference sequence). With 3 bases removed from V and 0 bases from J, the gap between germline ends came to 12 bases. The CDR3 has 15 amino acids. CDR3 nucleotides: TGTGCCAGCAGTTTTTTTGCAGGGCCCTCCTACGAGCAGTACTTC. It specifies CASSFFAGPSYEQYF.

The V call is TRBV7-9, the J call TRBJ2-7; 10 nucleotides align to TRBD1. The J segment lost 4 bases and the V segment lost 4 bases, leaving 7 bases of the junction unmatched. Germline V gives CDR1 SEHNR, CDR2 FQNEAQ (reference sequence). The CDR3 loop spans 15 amino acids. The CDR3 DNA reads TGTGCCAGCAGCTCAGTGGGGACAGGGGCGTACGAGCAGTACTTC. Translated: CASSSVGTGAYEQYF.

The chain couples TRBV5-4 to TRBJ2-7; possibly TRBD1 for D (5 bases). This CDR3 has 11 residues. Germline CDR1 SGHNT, CDR2 YYREEE (reference sequence). Trimming stripped 2 bases from V and 5 bases from J, with 5 bases between. In DNA form, the CDR3 reads TGTGCCAGCAGCTTCAGGGACGAGCAGTACTTC. This codes for CASSFRDEQYF.

J is TRBJ2-4 and V is TRBV6-6; perhaps TRBD1 as D (6 bases). The V end was cut by 5 bases, the J end by 7 bases, with 12 bases between. Germline loops: CDR1 MNHNY, CDR2 SVGAGI (reference sequence). This CDR3 has 13 residues. CDR3 sequence reads: CASSPDRFNIQYF. The DNA of the CDR3 is TGTGCCAGCAGTCCGGACAGATTCAACATTCAGTACTTC.

The chain joins TRBV2 to TRBJ1-5; 7 bases agree with TRBD1. Germline CDR1 reads SNHLY; CDR2 reads FYNNEI. The CDR3 consists of 17 residues. With 1 base clipped from V and 5 bases from J, the junction kept 11 bases outside the gene matches. The CDR3 is CASSEGTGNLVYQPQHF. DNA of the CDR3: TGTGCCAGCAGTGAAGGGACAGGCAACTTGGTTTATCAGCCCCAGCATTTT.

The chain couples TRBV5-1 to TRBJ2-7, with TRBD1 identical over 9 bases. The CDR3 totals 14 residues. Germline-derived CDR1 and CDR2 are SGHRS and YFSETQ. With 5 bases clipped from V and 1 base from J, the junction kept 4 bases outside the gene matches. CDR3 DNA sequence: TGCGCCAGCAGTCGTGGGACAGGGTCCTACGAGCAGTACTTC. Translating it yields CASSRGTGSYEQYF. The full variable domain, in which reference TRBV5-1 and TRBJ2-7 provide the parts outside the CDR3, is KAGVTQTPRYLIKTRGQQVTLSCSPISGHRSVSWYQQTPGQGLQFLFEYFSETQRNKGNFPGRFSGRQFSNSRSEMNVSTLELGDSALYLCASSRGTGSYEQYFGPGTRLTVT.

The chain links TRBV7-2 to TRBJ2-5, with 7 bases lining up with TRBD2. This CDR3 is 16 amino acids long. The J segment lost 4 bases and the V segment lost 0 bases, leaving 8 bases of the junction unmatched. Germline V gene lookup returns CDR1 SGHTA and CDR2 FQGNSA. The CDR3 is CASSLASGTVVETQYF. DNA of the CDR3: TGTGCCAGCAGCTTAGCCAGCGGGACCGTTGTAGAGACCCAGTACTTC.

This clone was seen once. V and J are TRBV11-2 and TRBJ2-1, with TRBD2 as a possible D gene (5 bases). The V end lost 3 bases, the J end lost 8 bases, and 11 bases lay between the germline ends. The CDR3 loop spans 13 amino acids. CDR1 SGHAT and CDR2 FQNNGV come from the germline V gene. In nucleotides, the CDR3 is TGTGCCAGCAGCTTTCACGCGGGCGATGAGCAGTTCTTC. Its protein product is CASSFHAGDEQFF.

The chain combines TRBV18 with TRBJ2-1; weak D call: TRBD1 (5 bases). The CDR3 extends over 15 amino acids. Trimming took 1 base from V and 0 from J, leaving 7 bases between them. Germline lookup yields CDR1 KGHSH and CDR2 LQKENI. DNA for the CDR3: TGTGCCAGCTCACCACAGACAGTCTCCTACAATGAGCAGTTCTTC. Its translation is CASSPQTVSYNEQFF. The full variable domain, its missing parts supplied by reference TRBV18 and TRBJ2-1, is NAGVMQNPRHLVRRRGQEARLRCSPMKGHSHVYWYRQLPEEGLKFMVYLQKENIIDESGMPKERFSAEFPKEGPSILRIQQVVRGDSAAYFCASSPQTVSYNEQFFGPGTRLTVL.

In DNA form, the CDR3 reads TGTGCCAGCAGCTTATTTAGTCTAGCGGACTATGGCTACACCTTC. Amino acids: CASSLFSLADYGYTF. This chain uses TRBV5-6 with TRBJ1-2; D gene uncertain. CDR3 size: 15 residues. Trimming pared 2 bases from V and 3 bases from J, leaving 14 bases between. Germline lookup yields CDR1 SGHDT and CDR2 YYEEEE.

The rearrangement links TRBV7-3 to TRBJ2-1, with 10 nucleotides matching TRBD2. This CDR3 comprises 16 residues. Germline trimming cut 5 bases from V and 4 bases from J; bases unmatched to any gene: 8. Per germline, CDR1 SGHTA and CDR2 FQGTGA. The chain's CDR3 is CASSLGTSALYNEQFF. CDR3 nucleotides: TGTGCCAGCAGCCTCGGGACTAGCGCCTTATACAATGAGCAGTTCTTC.

The chain recombines TRBV7-2 with TRBJ2-7; D is ambiguous. The CDR3 has 15 residues. V was trimmed by 0 bases and J by 3 bases, leaving 12 bases between them. Looked up from germline, CDR1 is SGHTA and CDR2 is FQGNSA. CDR3 residues: CASSLAASLNYEQYF. The CDR3 DNA is TGTGCCAGCAGCTTAGCGGCATCCCTCAACTACGAGCAGTACTTC.

J is TRBJ2-5 and V is TRBV29-1; D unresolved. Trimming stripped 6 bases from V and 5 bases from J, with 22 bases between. This CDR3 has 15 amino acids. The germline CDR1 and CDR2 sequences are SQVTM and ANQGSEA. For the CDR3, the DNA is TGCAGCGTCCCCGTGTGGCCTCGTGGTGGGGAGACCCAGTACTTC. Protein sequence: CSVPVWPRGGETQYF. Variable domain in full (rest from reference TRBV29-1 and TRBJ2-5): SAVISQKPSRDICQRGTSLTIQCQVDSQVTMMFWYRQQPGQSLTLIATANQGSEATYESGFVIDKFPISRPNLTFSTLTVSNMSPEDSSIYLCSVPVWPRGGETQYFGPGTRLLVL.

CDR3 nucleotide sequence: TGCGCCAGCAGCTTGGCCTGGGGCTCTGGAAACACCATATATTTT. Translated: CASSLAWGSGNTIYF. V is TRBV5-1 and J is TRBJ1-3, with D hard to call. Trimming left V 0 bases short and J 0 bases short, with 7 bases between. CDR3 length: 15 amino acids. From germline, CDR1 is SGHRS and CDR2 YFSETQ.

Here the CDR3 DNA reads TGTGCCAGCTCATCACAGACAGGGGTTGAAGCTTTCTTT. The encoded protein is CASSSQTGVEAFF. The V and J genes are TRBV18 and TRBJ1-1; 8 nucleotides align to TRBD1. The CDR3 is 13 amino acids. Germline V lookup: CDR1 KGHSH, CDR2 LQKENI. Trimming at V came to 5 bases and at J to 7 bases, leaving 6 bases not matched to a gene.

This clone was seen once. V is TRBV2 and J is TRBJ2-7; a weak D match, TRBD1 (6 bases). V dropped 6 bases and J dropped 2 bases, with 20 bases sitting between them. This CDR3 contains 16 residues. CDR1 and CDR2 from the germline V gene are SNHLY and FYNNEI. The CDR3 loop reads CASRAPSTGHPYEQYF. CDR3 in DNA: TGTGCCAGCAGAGCACCTTCGACGGGACACCCCTACGAGCAGTACTTC.